The 24 T cell receptor beta chains given below trace back to one sample, sequenced in a study of blood T cell repertoires in COVID-19. Libraries were prepared by immunoSEQ multiplex PCR; TCRdb keeps only in-frame clonotypes and omits some of them. Of 140,000 to 150,000 clones in the sample, about 84% were seen once. Sequencing was performed on peripheral blood. Receptor source: a woman in her fifties or sixties with acute or convalescent COVID-19.

This clone came up a few times. V is TRBV9 and J is TRBJ1-2; 7 bases align to TRBD1. V shed 0 bases, J shed 5 bases, and the junction held 10 bases outside the gene matches. The CDR3 has 16 residues. Germline V CDR1 and CDR2: SGDLS, YYNGEE. The CDR3 bases are TGTGCCAGCAGCGTAGTTACAGGGGCGGCGTATTATGGCTACACCTTC. Translated: CASSVVTGAAYYGYTF.

The rearrangement joins TRBV7-3 to TRBJ2-2; possibly TRBD2 for D (7 bases). Looked up from germline, CDR1 is SGHTA and CDR2 is FQGTGA. Trimming stripped 5 bases from V and 0 bases from J, with 19 bases between. This CDR3 is 18 amino acids long. The chain's CDR3 is CASSRGGGGLTNTGELFF. CDR3 nucleotides: TGTGCCAGCAGCCGGGGTGGCGGGGGCCTGACGAACACCGGGGAGCTGTTTTTT.

The rearrangement uses TRBV3-1 (or the pseudogene TRBV3-2) and TRBJ1-5; 7 bases line up with TRBD1. The V gene's germline CDR1 is LGHDT and CDR2 YNNKEL (reference sequence). V shed 4 bases and J 2 bases; nucleotides not matched to a gene: 5. CDR3 size: 15 residues. CDR3 protein: CASSLGGGRNQPQHF. For the CDR3, the DNA is TGTGCCAGCAGCCTTGGAGGGGGCCGCAATCAGCCCCAGCATTTT.

This chain connects TRBV30 to TRBJ1-4; possibly TRBD1 for D (5 bases). Trimming cost V 0 bases and J 8 bases, with 13 bases left between them. Germline loops: CDR1 GTSNPN, CDR2 SVGIG (reference sequence). The CDR3 contains 14 residues. The CDR3 DNA reads TGTGCCTGGAGTGTAGGGGCGGCCCGGGAAAAACTGTTTTTT. Its protein product is CAWSVGAAREKLFF. Drawing the rest from reference TRBV30 and TRBJ1-4, the complete variable domain is SQTIHQWPATLVQPVGSPLSLECTVEGTSNPNLYWYRQAAGRGLQLLFYSVGIGQISSEVPQNLSASRPQDRQFILSSKKLLLSDSGFYLCAWSVGAAREKLFFGSGTQLSVL.

This sequence joins TRBV7-2 and TRBJ2-3; 9 nucleotides agree with TRBD2. V lost 2 bases to trimming and J lost 3 bases; unmatched junction nucleotides: 3. Germline V gives CDR1 SGHTA, CDR2 FQGNSA. The CDR3 extends over 15 amino acids. CDR3 sequence reads: CASSLPGLATDTQYF. The CDR3 region has the DNA TGTGCCAGCAGCTTACCGGGACTAGCAACAGATACGCAGTATTTT.

The chain couples TRBV7-3 to TRBJ2-1; D is uncertain. V was cut by 2 bases and J by 8 bases, with 10 bases left in between. Per germline, CDR1 SGHTA and CDR2 FQGTGA. The CDR3 spans 13 residues. CDR3 residues: CASSLSNTDEQFF. As DNA, the CDR3 is TGTGCCAGCAGCTTATCCAACACCGATGAGCAGTTCTTC.

J is TRBJ1-6 and V is TRBV2; the D is unclear. The CDR3 is made up of 13 amino acids. Trimming stripped 6 bases from V and 3 bases from J, with 6 bases between. Germline V CDR1 and CDR2: SNHLY, FYNNEI. CDR3 sequence reads: CASRQDYNSPLHF. The CDR3 region has the DNA TGTGCCAGCAGGCAGGACTATAATTCACCCCTCCACTTT.

The gene calls are TRBV6-6 and TRBJ1-1, with 7 positions matching TRBD1. The CDR3 spans 15 residues. Germline lookup yields CDR1 MNHNY and CDR2 SVGAGI (reference sequence). V shed 6 bases and J 4 bases; nucleotides not matched to a gene: 11. CDR3 protein: CASRHSAGQSTEAFF. CDR3 coding DNA: TGTGCCAGCAGGCACTCCGCGGGACAGAGCACTGAAGCTTTCTTT.

The chain is built from TRBV9 and TRBJ1-1, with D unclear. V was clipped by 0 bases and J by 6 bases, with 9 bases between them. Germline assignment: CDR1 SGDLS and CDR2 YYNGEE. This CDR3 spans 13 amino acids. Here the CDR3 reads CASSVAEISEAFF. The CDR3 region has the DNA TGTGCCAGCAGCGTAGCTGAGATTTCTGAAGCTTTCTTT.

V gene TRBV9 combines with J gene TRBJ2-2; 8 bases fit TRBD2. This CDR3 spans 17 amino acids. The germline V gene encodes CDR1 SGDLS and CDR2 YYNGEE. V was pared by 3 bases and J by 0 bases, with 7 bases of the junction left unmatched. Here the CDR3 reads CASSAGRGVSNTGELFF. CDR3 DNA: TGTGCCAGCAGCGCGGGGCGGGGGGTATCGAACACCGGGGAGCTGTTTTTT.

The chain has TRBV11-1 and TRBJ2-1; D ambiguous. Trimming took 7 bases from V and 7 from J, leaving 11 bases between them. The CDR3 consists of 12 residues. In germline, CDR1 is SGHAT, CDR2 FQDESV (reference sequence). The CDR3 loop is CASTLNGNEQFF. The CDR3 nucleotides read TGTGCCAGCACCCTAAACGGGAATGAGCAGTTCTTC.

This rearrangement joins TRBV18 to TRBJ2-7; 7 nucleotides match TRBD1. Per the germline V gene, CDR1 is KGHSH and CDR2 is LQKENI. This CDR3 has 14 amino acids. The junction had 2 bases not matched to a gene; V was cut back by 3 bases and J by 0 bases. The CDR3 sequence: CASSPGQASYEQYF. The CDR3 coding sequence is TGTGCCAGCTCACCTGGACAGGCCTCCTACGAGCAGTACTTC.

CDR3 DNA sequence: TGTGCCAGCAGCGTAGCAGCGGGGGTCCAAGAGACCCAGTACTTC. This codes for CASSVAAGVQETQYF. The rearrangement uses TRBV9 and TRBJ2-5; TRBD2 aligns across 8 bases. The CDR3 has 15 amino acids. V dropped 0 bases and J dropped 1; count of bases not matched to a gene: 2. CDR1 and CDR2 from the germline V gene are SGDLS and YYNGEE.

V and J are TRBV6-5 and TRBJ1-1, with 7 bases matching TRBD1. V dropped 4 bases and J dropped 0; count of bases not matched to a gene: 8. From germline, CDR1 is MNHEY and CDR2 SVGAGI. CDR3 length equals 16 residues. The CDR3 sequence is CASSSHPGTVNTEAFF. Written as DNA, the CDR3 is TGTGCCAGCAGTTCCCACCCCGGGACAGTGAACACTGAAGCTTTCTTT.

The rearrangement links TRBV7-3 to TRBJ1-2; D unresolved. The CDR3 is 13 residues long. The V end lost 4 bases, the J end lost 2 bases, and 8 bases lay between the germline ends. The germline CDR1 and CDR2 sequences are SGHTA and FQGTGA. CDR3 bases: TGTGCCAGCAGCTGGGGAGCGAACTATGGCTACACCTTC. It codes for CASSWGANYGYTF. The complete variable domain, with remaining parts taken from reference TRBV7-3 and TRBJ1-2, reads GAGVSQTPSNKVTEKGKYVELRCDPISGHTALYWYRQSLGQGPEFLIYFQGTGAADDSGLPNDRFFAVRPEGSVSTLKIQRTERGDSAVYLCASSWGANYGYTFGSGTRLTVV.

The V gene is TRBV25-1, the J gene TRBJ1-4; D gene uncertain. Trimming shortened V by 4 bases and J by 1 base, and 16 bases separated the two germline ends. Germline V gene data show CDR1 as MGHDK and CDR2 as SYGVNS. This CDR3 comprises 17 residues. The CDR3 DNA sequence: TGTGCCAGCAGTGTTGCTCCCTCGGGAAGAACTAATGAAAAACTGTTTTTT. This encodes CASSVAPSGRTNEKLFF.

The chain employs TRBV30 and TRBJ2-5; no firm D call. V was cut by 0 bases and J by 2 bases, with 7 bases left in between. CDR3 length: 13 residues. Per the germline V gene, CDR1 is GTSNPN and CDR2 is SVGIG (reference sequence). The CDR3 sequence is CAWSVNYQETQYF. DNA for the CDR3: TGTGCCTGGAGTGTGAACTATCAAGAGACCCAGTACTTC. Full variable domain (missing parts from reference TRBV30 and TRBJ2-5): SQTIHQWPATLVQPVGSPLSLECTVEGTSNPNLYWYRQAAGRGLQLLFYSVGIGQISSEVPQNLSASRPQDRQFILSSKKLLLSDSGFYLCAWSVNYQETQYFGPGTRLLVL.

This chain uses TRBV9 with TRBJ2-7, with 7 nucleotides matching TRBD1. The CDR3 totals 13 residues. Unmatched junction bases numbered 8, after V lost 5 bases and J lost 6 bases. In germline, CDR1 is SGDLS, CDR2 YYNGEE. The CDR3 region is CASSSGGVGEQYF. The CDR3 DNA reads TGTGCCAGCAGTTCAGGGGGTGTGGGCGAGCAGTACTTC.

The chain joins TRBV30 to TRBJ1-3; D call uncertain. Germline values: CDR1 GTSNPN, CDR2 SVGIG (reference sequence). CDR3 length: 16 residues. Trimming removed 0 bases from V and 0 bases from J, with 12 bases in between. CDR3 sequence (DNA): TGTGCCTGGAGTGTAGGATCGGGGAGCTCTGGAAACACCATATATTTT. It specifies CAWSVGSGSSGNTIYF.

This chain links TRBV12-3 or TRBV12-4 with TRBJ1-2; D is unresolved. The ends were cut back, 4 bases at V and 6 bases at J, with 12 bases in the middle. This CDR3 contains 13 residues. CDR3 sequence (DNA): TGTGCCAGCAGTTGGTCGGGGTTGGATGGCTACACCTTC. Translated: CASSWSGLDGYTF.

This chain uses TRBV9 with TRBJ1-2; D remains unclear. This CDR3 comprises 12 residues. Germline V lookup: CDR1 SGDLS, CDR2 YYNGEE. Trimming removed 3 bases at V and 6 bases at J, with 9 bases between. DNA of the CDR3: TGTGCCAGCAGCGCTCAGGTCCATGGCTACACCTTC. Its translation is CASSAQVHGYTF.

This clone was picked up one time. The gene calls are TRBV5-1 and TRBJ2-1, with 7 nucleotides matching TRBD2. In germline, CDR1 is SGHRS, CDR2 YFSETQ. J was trimmed by 6 bases and V by 2 bases; bases with no gene match: 8. The CDR3 has 15 residues. The CDR3 sequence is CASSFGTPGGNEQFF. The CDR3 region has the DNA TGCGCCAGCAGCTTCGGGACCCCGGGGGGCAATGAGCAGTTCTTC.

This clone was found once. V and J are TRBV19 and TRBJ2-3; D perhaps matches TRBD2 (6 bases). Germline V CDR1 and CDR2: LNHDA, SQIVND (reference sequence). The CDR3 has 14 residues. The V end lost 6 bases, the J end lost 13 bases, and 23 bases lay between the germline ends. Written as DNA, the CDR3 is TGTGCCAGTAGCATCGCCGGCGGGACGGAGATTAAGTATTTT. Translated: CASSIAGGTEIKYF.

The rearrangement uses TRBV5-1 and TRBJ2-5; 10 positions agree with TRBD1. V lost 7 bases, J lost 4 bases, and 10 bases stayed unmatched. Germline loops: CDR1 SGHRS, CDR2 YFSETQ. The CDR3 runs 15 residues. The CDR3 sequence: CASGRDRGAGETQYF. CDR3 nucleotide sequence: TGCGCCAGCGGCCGGGACAGGGGTGCGGGAGAGACCCAGTACTTC.